The entry below describes one TCR beta chain. Its antigen is as yet unknown. The data were taken from a study of T cell responses to AZD1222 COVID-19 vaccine. Sequencing used immunoSEQ multiplex PCR; TCRdb keeps in-frame clones, though not all of them. This table holds approximately 150,000 clones, around 93% found once. Study outcomes and limitations: Close to half of all spike-specific TCRs reportedly target regions of the variants that are unmutated. Females made up more of the donors, who were largely white British, and clonal diversity may have come out too low.

The junction had 7 bases not matched to a gene; V was cut back by 6 bases and J by 5 bases. The CDR3 totals 15 residues. CDR1 and CDR2 (germline): LNHDA, SQIVND (reference sequence). This chain joins TRBV19 and TRBJ2-3; 11 bases match TRBD2. This sequence was found in an adult in good health. Sequencing used peripheral blood, obtained on day 0 of AZD1222 vaccination. The CDR3 region has the DNA TGTGCCAGTAGACAAACTAGCGGGGGTATAGATACGCAGTATTTT. It codes for CASRQTSGGIDTQYF.